Sequencing of this TCR beta chain was carried out in a study of blood T cell repertoires in COVID-19. Across the study: Both acute and convalescent COVID-19 samples were obtained from the United States, Italy and Spain.

The germline gives CDR1 SGHNT, CDR2 YYREEE (reference sequence). V was trimmed by 1 base and J by 0 bases, leaving 13 bases between them. This CDR3 comprises 16 residues. Methods used by the authors: Nucleated cell counts were estimated from reference gene primer amplification. Profiled with immunoSEQ multiplex PCR; TCRdb holds only in-frame clones, not every one. Clonal size and the V and J genes are those of that table, whereas D and trimming came from the DNA. Of 350,000 or so clones listed, about 88% are singletons. Exposed study participants had met a COVID-19 case within 2 weeks before entry. This TCR was recovered from a woman under 40 who had been exposed to COVID-19. V is TRBV5-4 and J is TRBJ2-5; no clear D. The sequenced material came from PBMCs or T cells enriched from blood (not recorded which). CDR3 protein: CASSLKREWYQETQYF. The CDR3 nucleotides are TGTGCCAGCAGCTTGAAGAGAGAGTGGTACCAAGAGACCCAGTACTTC.